A selection of T cell receptor beta chains follows, all from one sample in a study of blood T cells in healthy people across ages. TCRdb redid the calling of the 5' RACE reads with MiXCR, one entry per CDR3 protein. The sample has hundreds of thousands of distinct CDR3 sequences; over 45% are singletons. Material: blood. The receptors shown here come from a woman in her sixties in good health. Both conserved end residues are part of each CDR3. A D gene is named only where the DNA matches it firmly. Expanded clones get a size class; other rows say once, few or many, or leave the size out.

CDR3: CSARDRDRSGSPLHF
DNA: TGCAGTGCTAGAGATCGTGACAGGAGCGGTTCACCCCTCCACTTT
D: -
J: TRBJ1-6
V: TRBV20-1
size: -

CDR3: CATVGGPLSYNEQFF
DNA: TGTGCCACCGTGGGGGGCCCCCTCTCCTACAATGAGCAGTTCTTC
D: -
J: TRBJ2-1
V: TRBV6-2/TRBV6-3
size: -

CDR3: CSVQPSAGNQETQYF
DNA: TGCAGCGTCCAGCCTAGCGCGGGAAATCAAGAGACCCAGTACTTC
D: -
J: TRBJ2-5
V: TRBV29-1
size: few

CDR3: CSARGSRNTGELFF
DNA: TGCAGTGCTAGGGGTTCCAGGAACACCGGGGAGCTGTTTTTT
D: -
J: TRBJ2-2
V: TRBV20-1
size: -

CDR3: CASSPSGRVYNEQFF
DNA: TGTGCCAGCAGCCCGAGCGGGAGGGTCTACAATGAGCAGTTCTTC
D: TRBD2
J: TRBJ2-1
V: TRBV7-2
size: -

CDR3: CASNPDGWEGNEQFF
DNA: TGTGCCAGCAACCCGGATGGCTGGGAAGGGAATGAGCAGTTCTTC
D: -
J: TRBJ2-1
V: TRBV2
size: -

CDR3: CASSFTARGTYEQYF
DNA: TGTGCCAGCAGCTTCACGGCACGCGGGACCTACGAGCAGTACTTC
D: -
J: TRBJ2-7
V: TRBV7-3
size: -

CDR3: CASSPQGQAYEQYF
DNA: TGTGCCAGCTCACCACAGGGACAGGCCTACGAGCAGTACTTC
D: TRBD1
J: TRBJ2-7
V: TRBV18
size: -

CDR3: CASRQGAGEQFF
DNA: TGTGCCAGCAGACAGGGGGCAGGGGAGCAGTTCTTC
D: TRBD1
J: TRBJ2-1
V: TRBV6-5
size: -

CDR3: CASSVLVDNEQFF
DNA: TGTGCCAGCAGCGTCTTAGTCGACAATGAGCAGTTCTTC
D: -
J: TRBJ2-1
V: TRBV9
size: -

CDR3: CASSPQNQGDYGYTF
DNA: TGTGCCAGCAGTCCCCAGAATCAGGGTGACTATGGCTACACCTTC
D: -
J: TRBJ1-2
V: TRBV27
size: few

CDR3: CSANNDGTDLIGGYTF
DNA: TGCAGTGCTAACAATGACGGGACGGACCTTATCGGGGGCTACACCTTC
D: -
J: TRBJ1-2
V: TRBV20-1
size: -

CDR3: CATSVEQGTSGRREHFYEQYF
DNA: TGTGCCACCAGTGTAGAACAGGGGACTAGCGGGAGACGAGAACATTTCTACGAGCAGTACTTC
D: TRBD2
J: TRBJ2-7
V: TRBV24-1
size: many

CDR3: CSARSGAGYHQETQYF
DNA: TGCAGTGCTAGATCTGGGGCAGGTTATCATCAAGAGACCCAGTACTTC
D: -
J: TRBJ2-5
V: TRBV20-1
size: -

CDR3: CASSEYGGTGDEQYF
DNA: TGTGCCAGCAGTGAGTATGGCGGGACCGGGGACGAGCAGTACTTC
D: -
J: TRBJ2-7
V: TRBV6-2/TRBV6-3
size: -

CDR3: CASSSLGGNGYGYTF
DNA: TGTGCCAGCAGTTCCCTCGGGGGGAACGGCTATGGCTACACCTTC
D: -
J: TRBJ1-2
V: TRBV6-6
size: few

CDR3: CAIRGHGAGSTDTQYF
DNA: TGTGCCATCAGGGGACATGGTGCGGGCAGCACAGATACGCAGTATTTT
D: -
J: TRBJ2-3
V: TRBV10-3
size: -

CDR3: CASSTPGRTANGYTF
DNA: TGTGCCAGCAGTACTCCTGGTCGGACAGCAAATGGCTACACCTTC
D: -
J: TRBJ1-2
V: TRBV7-9
size: -

CDR3: CAWMRLDSYEQYF
DNA: TGTGCCTGGATGAGATTGGATAGCTACGAGCAGTACTTC
D: -
J: TRBJ2-7
V: TRBV30
size: -

CDR3: CASSRGGTGGTPLHF
DNA: TGTGCCAGCAGCCGGGGGGGGACAGGGGGTACACCCCTCCACTTT
D: TRBD1
J: TRBJ1-6
V: TRBV7-2
size: -

CDR3: CSASDRGYGYTF
DNA: TGCAGCGCCTCGGACAGGGGCTATGGCTACACCTTC
D: TRBD1
J: TRBJ1-2
V: TRBV29-1
size: many

CDR3: CAWSLPLLRREYTF
DNA: TGTGCCTGGAGTCTTCCCTTATTGAGACGCGAGTACACCTTC
D: -
J: TRBJ1-2
V: TRBV30
size: -

CDR3: CASMIQGANSPLHF
DNA: TGTGCCAGCATGATACAGGGGGCAAATTCACCCCTCCACTTT
D: TRBD1
J: TRBJ1-6
V: TRBV12-3/TRBV12-4
size: -

CDR3: CASSWVKRVNSYEQYF
DNA: TGTGCCAGCAGCTGGGTTAAAAGAGTTAACTCCTACGAGCAGTACTTC
D: -
J: TRBJ2-7
V: TRBV28
size: -

CDR3: CASSFVDQSYEQYF
DNA: TGCGCCAGCAGCTTCGTAGACCAGTCCTACGAGCAGTACTTC
D: -
J: TRBJ2-7
V: TRBV5-1
size: -

CDR3: CSARAGGRGSPLHF
DNA: TGCAGTGCTAGGGCAGGGGGCAGGGGATCACCCCTCCACTTT
D: TRBD1
J: TRBJ1-6
V: TRBV20-1
size: -

CDR3: CASSSPGGNQPQHF
DNA: TGTGCCAGCAGTTCACCAGGAGGCAATCAGCCCCAGCATTTT
D: -
J: TRBJ1-5
V: TRBV28
size: -

CDR3: CASSQDLGGTSVYNEQFF
DNA: TGCGCCAGCAGCCAAGACCTGGGGGGGACTAGCGTTTACAATGAGCAGTTCTTC
D: TRBD2
J: TRBJ2-1
V: TRBV4-3
size: -

CDR3: CASSRSARPGTSSYEQYF
DNA: TGTGCCAGCAGCCGCTCAGCCCGTCCCGGGACAAGCTCCTACGAGCAGTACTTC
D: -
J: TRBJ2-7
V: TRBV4-2
size: few

CDR3: CSARWGLRDEQFF
DNA: TGCAGTGCTAGGTGGGGGCTTAGGGATGAGCAGTTCTTC
D: -
J: TRBJ2-1
V: TRBV20-1
size: -

CDR3: CASRVTDTQYF
DNA: TGTGCCAGCAGGGTTACGGATACGCAGTATTTT
D: -
J: TRBJ2-3
V: TRBV7-2
size: many

CDR3: CASSSRAGGWETQYF
DNA: TGTGCCAGCAGTTCCAGGGCGGGAGGCTGGGAGACCCAGTACTTC
D: TRBD2
J: TRBJ2-5
V: TRBV27
size: few

CDR3: CATSRALTQETQYF
DNA: TGTGCCACCAGCAGAGCTCTTACCCAAGAGACCCAGTACTTC
D: -
J: TRBJ2-5
V: TRBV15
size: -

CDR3: CSARDLKRILEGGYTF
DNA: TGCAGTGCTAGAGATTTGAAACGGATTTTGGAAGGCGGCTACACCTTC
D: -
J: TRBJ1-2
V: TRBV20-1
size: -

CDR3: CAGTKQGQLTGELFF
DNA: TGTGCCGGCACCAAGCAGGGACAGTTAACCGGGGAGCTGTTTTTT
D: TRBD1
J: TRBJ2-2
V: TRBV28
size: -

CDR3: CASSLTNFFYEQYF
DNA: TGCGCCAGCAGCTTAACTAATTTTTTCTACGAGCAGTACTTC
D: -
J: TRBJ2-7
V: TRBV5-1
size: -

CDR3: CASSQMGRTRGTEAFF
DNA: TGCGCCAGCAGCCAAATGGGCCGGACGAGGGGCACTGAAGCTTTCTTT
D: -
J: TRBJ1-1
V: TRBV4-3
size: few

CDR3: CASSQDAAGSYNEQFF
DNA: TGCGCCAGCAGCCAAGACGCGGCAGGATCCTACAATGAGCAGTTCTTC
D: -
J: TRBJ2-1
V: TRBV4-3
size: few

CDR3: CASSSDKYRYGYTF
DNA: TGTGCTAGCAGCTCTGACAAATACAGATATGGCTACACCTTC
D: -
J: TRBJ1-2
V: TRBV7-9
size: -

CDR3: CSVGLRTSYEQYF
DNA: TGCAGCGTTGGCCTGAGGACCTCCTACGAGCAGTACTTC
D: -
J: TRBJ2-7
V: TRBV29-1
size: few

CDR3: CVSSENLRQGHGWTDTQYF
DNA: TGCGTCAGCAGCGAAAACCTCCGACAGGGGCATGGTTGGACAGATACGCAGTATTTT
D: TRBD1
J: TRBJ2-3
V: TRBV4-3
size: -

CDR3: CASSASGGSYNEQYF
DNA: TGTGCCAGCAGCGCGAGCGGAGGGTCCTACAATGAGCAGTACTTC
D: -
J: TRBJ2-7
V: TRBV9
size: -

CDR3: CAWSGRGNEQYF
DNA: TGTGCCTGGAGTGGCAGGGGAAACGAGCAGTACTTC
D: -
J: TRBJ2-7
V: TRBV30
size: -

CDR3: CASSFGGISTDTQYF
DNA: TGTGCCAGCAGCTTCGGCGGGATTAGCACAGATACGCAGTATTTT
D: -
J: TRBJ2-3
V: TRBV7-6
size: few